This TCR beta chain was retrieved from a study of human T cells and chemical hapten exposure. With 7 bases removed from V and 1 base from J, the gap between germline ends came to 13 bases. Germline V CDR1 and CDR2: LNHDA, SQIVND (reference sequence). CDR3 length: 14 residues. Per the original methods: From 23,224 to 690,600 TCRs were found per sample, with a median of approximately 92,000. TCRdb itself ran the 5' RACE reads through MiXCR, one entry per CDR3 protein. It is TCRdb's table, rather than the study itself, that gives the V and J calls and clone size. The sample records under 85,000 distinct CDR3 sequences, 6.5% to 8.5% being singletons. Before extraction, the whole blood was not fractionated, and total RNA was taken from it.

The sequence derives from a male donor in good health. The rearrangement joins TRBV19 to TRBJ1-1; D ambiguous. The CDR3 nucleotides read TGTGCCAGTAACTGGGGATCGGGGAACACTGAAGCTTTCTTT. It yields the protein CASNWGSGNTEAFF.